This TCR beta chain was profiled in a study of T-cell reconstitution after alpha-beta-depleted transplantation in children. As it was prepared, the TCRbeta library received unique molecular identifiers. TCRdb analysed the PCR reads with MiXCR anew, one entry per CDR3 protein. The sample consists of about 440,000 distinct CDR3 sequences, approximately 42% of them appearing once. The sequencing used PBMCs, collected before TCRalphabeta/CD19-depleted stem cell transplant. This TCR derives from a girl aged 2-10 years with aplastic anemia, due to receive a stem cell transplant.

The CDR3 nucleotides are TGTGCCAGCAGCTTAGATCACAGGGCGACATTGGAGACCCAGTACTTC. Amino acid sequence: CASSLDHRATLETQYF. The chain is built from TRBV11-2 and TRBJ2-5; D might be TRBD1 (6 bases). Germline values: CDR1 SGHAT, CDR2 FQNNGV. V was trimmed by 0 bases and J by 5 bases, leaving 16 bases between them. The length of the CDR3 is 16 residues. Supplemented by reference TRBV11-2 and TRBJ2-5, the full variable domain reads EAGVAQSPRYKIIEKRQSVAFWCNPISGHATLYWYQQILGQGPKLLIQFQNNGVVDDSQLPKDRFSAERLKGVDSTLKIQPAKLEDSAVYLCASSLDHRATLETQYFGPGTRLLVL.